The 7 T cell receptor beta chains given below trace back to one sample, sequenced in a study of T cell responses to AZD1222 COVID-19 vaccine (dated by TCRdb to the early 2020s). The library was generated by the immunoSEQ multiplex PCR assay. Drawn from immuneACCESS, this table holds only the in-frame rearrangements with V and J called that TCRdb kept. Clones are partly lost; checked studies trace under half to an unresolved V gene and leave the rest unexplained. The table for this sample lists more than 140,000 clones; around 91% of them were counted only once. Roughly 4.6% of the sample is taken by the ten largest. Interpreted using the paper, the time point label stands for: baseline before first vaccination. Sequencing used peripheral blood, obtained on day 0 of AZD1222 vaccination. Receptors were obtained from an adult in good health.

The V call is TRBV11-2, the J call TRBJ2-7; possible D gene TRBD1, 5 bases. V was shortened by 4 bases and J by 4 bases, with 14 bases between the two germline ends. Germline V CDR1 and CDR2: SGHAT, FQNNGV. The CDR3 spans 14 residues. Here the CDR3 reads CASSSLVKGYEQYF. The CDR3 bases are TGTGCCAGCAGCTCATTAGTAAAGGGGTACGAGCAGTACTTC.

The chain combines TRBV4-3 with TRBJ2-7, with D possibly TRBD2 on 6 matching bases. Germline assignment: CDR1 LGHNA and CDR2 YSLEER. This CDR3 has 17 amino acids. V shed 0 bases and J shed 3 bases, with 18 bases lying between them. Here the CDR3 reads CASSQDSGLGGVYEQYF. DNA for the CDR3: TGCGCCAGCAGCCAAGATAGTGGTCTCGGAGGGGTCTACGAGCAGTACTTC.

V gene TRBV7-9 combines with J gene TRBJ1-1; the D is unclear. The V and J ends lost 1 base and 1 base respectively, with 10 bases between them. Germline V gives CDR1 SEHNR, CDR2 FQNEAQ (reference sequence). The CDR3 sequence is 15 residues long. CDR3 sequence: CASSLGSDPNTEAFF. The CDR3 DNA sequence: TGTGCCAGCAGCTTAGGGAGCGATCCGAACACTGAAGCTTTCTTT.

The chain has TRBV19 and TRBJ1-4; tentative D call: TRBD1 (6 bases). Trimming removed 2 bases from V and 7 bases from J, with 11 bases in between. Germline values: CDR1 LNHDA, CDR2 SQIVND (reference sequence). The CDR3 has 14 amino acids. The CDR3: CASSILGAGEKLFF. The CDR3 region has the DNA TGTGCCAGTAGTATACTGGGGGCAGGTGAAAAACTGTTTTTT.

The chain carries TRBV5-6 and TRBJ1-5; D remains unclear. V lost 2 bases, J lost 0 bases, and 9 bases lay in between. Per the germline V gene, CDR1 is SGHDT and CDR2 is YYEEEE. CDR3 size: 15 residues. The CDR3 DNA reads TGTGCCAGCAGCTTTATGACAAATAGCAATCAGCCCCAGCATTTT. Residues: CASSFMTNSNQPQHF.

This sequence joins TRBV3-1 (or the pseudogene TRBV3-2) and TRBJ1-6; maybe TRBD1 (5 bases). The V end was cut by 6 bases, the J end by 0 bases, with 12 bases between. CDR1 is LGHDT and CDR2 is YNNKEL in the germline V gene (reference sequence). This CDR3 region has 16 residues. CDR3 DNA sequence: TGTGCCAGCAGTAGCGGGGGGGGCTCCTATAATTCACCCCTCCACTTT. This translates into CASSSGGGSYNSPLHF.

The V call is TRBV7-9, the J call TRBJ2-5; D unclear. Germline lookup yields CDR1 SEHNR and CDR2 FQNEAQ (reference sequence). With 8 bases removed from V and 5 bases from J, the gap between germline ends came to 15 bases. This CDR3 is 13 amino acids long. The DNA of the CDR3 is TGTGCCAGCCTTCTCGTGGGTAGGGAGACCCAGTACTTC. This encodes CASLLVGRETQYF.